Below, one TCR beta chain is given with its context. Its antigen is unidentified. The data were obtained in a study of CD8+ T cells in alopecia areata. General study results and limits: Lesional scalp, especially alopecia totalis/universalis, showed higher clonality than normal scalp. Persistence in scalp and blood during tofacitinib was observed for many expanded lesional clones. Sharing of TCR sequences between patients (possibly for HLA-related reasons) was less clear than in mice.

The CDR3 sequence is 13 residues long. CDR1 is MGHDK and CDR2 is SYGVNS in the germline V gene. Trimming took 1 base from V and 8 from J; bases not matched to a gene: 3. Treatment indicated: oral pan-JAK inhibitor, 5-10 mg twice daily. Isolated RNA was reverse transcribed into cDNA used as the sequencing template. TCRdb keeps only in-frame clones here, not all; method: immunoSEQ multiplex PCR. The profile covers under 150,000 clones, with roughly 56% appearing a single time and approximately 3.6% taken by the ten largest. The starting material was CD4+ T cells sorted from blood, obtained at week 24, from a patient treated with tofacitinib. The TCR originated in a human donor with alopecia areata. J is TRBJ2-3 and V is TRBV25-1; 7 nucleotides line up with TRBD2. The CDR3, as DNA: TGTGCCAGCAGTGAATTGGGAGGGTTTACGCAGTATTTT. Protein: CASSELGGFTQYF.